This TCR beta chain was recorded in a study of blood T cell repertoires in COVID-19. Study-wide context: Donors in the United States, Italy and Spain gave samples during acute or convalescent COVID-19.

Using immunoSEQ multiplex PCR, the repertoire was profiled, and TCRdb retains in-frame clones only, with some absent. This sample yields around 200,000 clones, of which around nine tenths are seen a single time; 1.6% belongs to the top ten. Germline V gene data show CDR1 as SGHRS and CDR2 as YFSETQ. The CDR3 spans 16 residues. J gave up 3 bases and V 4 bases, and 12 bases lay outside the gene matches. This chain connects TRBV5-1 to TRBJ2-7; TRBD1 agrees at 8 bases. Sequencing used peripheral blood. The receptor was isolated from a man in his late teens or twenties with active or convalescent COVID-19. The CDR3 DNA reads as TGCGCCAGCAGCCTTACCTCTGGACAGGGTGGCTACGAGCAGTACTTC. Amino acids: CASSLTSGQGGYEQYF.